One sample yielded the 3 T cell receptor beta chains listed below, sequenced in a study of siplizumab effects on memory and regulatory T cells. The method was immunoSEQ multiplex PCR; TCRdb's version includes in-frame clones alone and lacks a portion of them. The sample lists 87,000 or so clones, about 87% seen once, with about 15% in the top ten. Input material: CD4+ T cells sorted from blood. These receptors were obtained from a human donor in good health.

The chain recombines TRBV2 with TRBJ2-3, with 10 bases matching TRBD2. The CDR3 is made up of 15 amino acids. Germline CDR1 is SNHLY and CDR2 is FYNNEI. Trimming cost V 5 bases and J 1 base; bases outside gene matches: 3. In DNA form, the CDR3 reads TGTGCCAGCAGTCTCGGGACTAGCGGCACAGATACGCAGTATTTT. This translates into CASSLGTSGTDTQYF.

This clone was detected a few times. V and J are TRBV7-9 and TRBJ1-5; tentatively, D is TRBD1 (5 bases). The V gene lost 7 bases and the J gene lost 2 bases, with 9 bases spanning the gap. In germline, CDR1 is SEHNR, CDR2 FQNEAQ (reference sequence). This CDR3 spans 13 amino acids. The CDR3 protein is CASTLGGNQPQHF. The CDR3 bases are TGTGCCAGCACCCTAGGGGGCAATCAGCCCCAGCATTTT. Full variable domain (remainder filled in from reference TRBV7-9 and TRBJ1-5): DTGVSQNPRHKITKRGQNVTFRCDPISEHNRLYWYRQTLGQGPEFLTYFQNEAQLEKSRLLSDRFSAERPKGSFSTLEIQRTEQGDSAMYLCASTLGGNQPQHFGDGTRLSIL.

J is TRBJ2-2 and V is TRBV4-3; TRBD1 agrees at 11 bases. Unmatched junction bases numbered 4, after V lost 1 base and J lost 6 bases. Germline CDR1 is LGHNA and CDR2 is YSLEER. The CDR3 totals 16 residues. CDR3 in DNA: TGCGCCAGCAGCCAAGCCGGGACAGGGGGTTCCGGGGAGCTGTTTTTT. The encoded protein is CASSQAGTGGSGELFF.